The entry below gives a single T cell receptor (beta chain) sequence along with its context. This CDR3 region has 16 residues. The junction had 11 bases not matched to a gene; V was cut back by 5 bases and J by 4 bases. Germline assignment: CDR1 MNHEY and CDR2 SMNVEV (reference sequence). These data belong to a study of blood T cell repertoires in COVID-19. Study summary: Specimens from acute and convalescent COVID-19 originated in the United States, Italy and Spain. PBMCs, B-cell-depleted T cells, or T cells were the source of the cDNA or gDNA that made up the material.

Measured with immunoSEQ multiplex PCR; TCRdb has only the in-frame clones, and not every one. This table has approximately 120,000 clones, roughly 90% appearing once. This receptor was identified in a man aged 45-60 years with COVID-19, enrolled during active disease. The sample comprised peripheral blood. The V gene is TRBV27, the J gene TRBJ2-1, with 7 positions matching TRBD2. The CDR3 DNA is TGTGCCAGCAGTCCTGGACTAGTGGAGGGTTACAATGAGCAGTTCTTC. It yields the protein CASSPGLVEGYNEQFF.